Below, one T cell receptor (beta chain) is given with its context. This record comes from a study of identical twins. TCRdb processed the 5' RACE reads anew with MiXCR; each CDR3 protein has one entry. The table lists 500,000 to 700,000 distinct CDR3 sequences, about 7.6% of them singletons. The V segment lost 0 bases and the J segment 5 bases; nucleotides outside the gene matches: 6. The CDR3 has 15 amino acids. CDR1 SGHRS and CDR2 YFSETQ come from the germline V gene. This sample also belongs to another study, concerning yellow fever vaccine responses in identical twins.

The receptor's source is a woman under 30 in good health. V is TRBV5-1 and J is TRBJ1-1; TRBD1 aligns across 8 bases. Sequencing was done on a sample of PBMCs. The CDR3 is CASSLGGQGKTEAFF. CDR3 sequence (DNA): TGCGCCAGCAGCTTGGGAGGACAGGGAAAAACTGAAGCTTTCTTT.